Presented here are 14 T cell receptor beta chains from one specimen sequenced in a study of PD-L1 blockade in urothelial cancer. Time point described: pretreatment peripheral blood. Repertoires were generated with immunoSEQ multiplex PCR, while TCRdb's copy carries only in-frame clones and drops some. The sample has 130,000 or so clones; 65% to 85% are singletons. The sequencing here drew on PBMCs, taken around atezolizumab (anti-PD-L1) treatment. These TCRs come from a man aged 45-60 years with urothelial cancer.

The rearrangement links TRBV7-8 to TRBJ1-1, with D tentatively TRBD1 (6 bases). Germline values: CDR1 SGHVS, CDR2 FQNEAQ. The CDR3 is 13 amino acids. Trimming removed 2 bases at V and 3 bases at J, with 7 bases between. CDR3 residues: CASSLRTDTEAFF. In DNA form, the CDR3 reads TGTGCCAGCAGCTTAAGGACAGACACTGAAGCTTTCTTT.

V gene TRBV5-1 combines with J gene TRBJ2-1, with D possibly matching TRBD2 (6 bases). CDR3 size: 15 residues. V was clipped by 4 bases and J by 8 bases, with 19 bases between them. In germline, CDR1 is SGHRS, CDR2 YFSETQ. The CDR3 DNA reads TGCGCCAGCAGCCGGACCATACTAGCTCTGGATGAGCAGTTCTTC. This gives the protein CASSRTILALDEQFF.

This clone was seen a single time. V is TRBV4-1 and J is TRBJ2-1, with 9 bases matching TRBD2. The CDR3 is 16 amino acids. V gave up 1 base and J gave up 3 bases; unmatched junction bases: 4. The germline gives CDR1 MGHRA, CDR2 YSYEKL. The CDR3 DNA reads as TGCGCCAGCAGCCAAGCATTTAGCGGGAGCTACAATGAGCAGTTCTTC. Translation: CASSQAFSGSYNEQFF.

This chain joins TRBV27 and TRBJ2-1; D may be TRBD2 (5 bases). CDR3 size: 13 residues. Germline V gene lookup returns CDR1 MNHEY and CDR2 SMNVEV (reference sequence). The V and J ends lost 3 bases and 8 bases respectively, with 11 bases between them. This CDR3 reads CASSLRERDEQFF. In DNA, the CDR3 is TGTGCCAGCAGTTTGAGGGAAAGAGATGAGCAGTTCTTC.

The CDR3 is CASSESGQNTEAFF. The CDR3 DNA follows: TGCGCCAGCAGTGAGTCGGGGCAGAACACTGAAGCTTTCTTT. The V call is TRBV10-1, the J call TRBJ1-1; D might be TRBD1 (5 bases). The CDR3 consists of 14 residues. Germline CDR1 WNHNN, CDR2 SYGVQD (reference sequence). Trimming took 0 bases from V and 1 from J, leaving 6 bases between them.

This clone has only a few counts. The chain couples TRBV10-3 to TRBJ2-7, with TRBD2 identical over 10 bases. The germline gives CDR1 ENHRY, CDR2 SYGVKD. Germline trimming cut 4 bases from V and 4 bases from J; bases unmatched to any gene: 16. The CDR3 consists of 18 residues. The chain's CDR3 is CAISVQREGRPSIYEQYF. The CDR3 DNA follows: TGTGCCATCAGTGTTCAGCGGGAGGGCCGCCCATCAATATACGAGCAGTACTTC.

The chain couples TRBV4-2 to TRBJ1-2, with D possibly matching TRBD1 (6 bases). Germline V lookup: CDR1 LGHNA, CDR2 YNFKEQ. V was cut by 3 bases and J by 8 bases, with 13 bases left in between. The CDR3 is 13 residues long. The CDR3 is CASSQGAPSGYTF. The CDR3 nucleotides are TGTGCCAGCAGCCAGGGGGCGCCTTCCGGCTACACCTTC.

The sample holds a few counts of this clone. Other DNA sequences from this sample encode an identical CDR3 as well. The chain combines TRBV5-1 with TRBJ2-3, with 15 bases fitting TRBD2. Germline assignment: CDR1 SGHRS and CDR2 YFSETQ. The ends lost 4 bases at V and 4 bases at J; junction bases unmatched: 1. This CDR3 is 15 amino acids long. In DNA, the CDR3 is TGCGCCAGCAGCCGGACTAGCGGGAGGGCAGATACGCAGTATTTT. It specifies CASSRTSGRADTQYF.

V usage is TRBV15 and J usage is TRBJ2-7; 9 nucleotides agree with TRBD2. The ends lost 1 base at V and 2 bases at J; junction bases unmatched: 9. Germline-derived CDR1 and CDR2 are LNHNV and YYDKDF (reference sequence). The CDR3 runs to 17 residues. The CDR3 spells CATSRAEASGKPYEQYF. In DNA form, the CDR3 reads TGTGCCACCAGCAGAGCGGAGGCTAGCGGGAAACCCTACGAGCAGTACTTC.

This clone was found a few times. The chain uses TRBV11-3 and TRBJ1-3; 7 bases align to TRBD1. The ends lost 2 bases at V and 0 bases at J; junction bases unmatched: 1. This CDR3 comprises 15 residues. CDR1 is SGHNT, CDR2 YENEEA, per germline. For the CDR3, the DNA is TGTGCCAGCAGCTTAACAGGGGACTCTGGAAACACCATATATTTT. Translating it yields CASSLTGDSGNTIYF. Drawing the rest from reference TRBV11-3 and TRBJ1-3, the complete variable domain is EAGVVQSPRYKIIEKKQPVAFWCNPISGHNTLYWYLQNLGQGPELLIRYENEEAVDDSQLPKDRFSAERLKGVDSTLKIQPAELGDSAVYLCASSLTGDSGNTIYFGEGSWLTVV.

The rearrangement joins TRBV7-9 to TRBJ2-1; TRBD1 is a possible D gene (5 bases). Germline V gives CDR1 SEHNR, CDR2 FQNEAQ (reference sequence). V lost 1 base and J 10 bases, leaving 11 bases between the germline ends. This CDR3 spans 13 amino acids. CDR3: CASSLGPPGEQFF. Written as DNA, the CDR3 is TGTGCCAGCAGCTTAGGGCCCCCAGGGGAGCAGTTCTTC.

The CDR3 DNA reads as TGTGCCAGCAAAAACAGGGTGTCGGAGACCCAGTACTTC. As protein: CASKNRVSETQYF. The chain couples TRBV2 to TRBJ2-5; a possible D gene is TRBD1 (6 bases). The CDR3 consists of 13 residues. Germline V gene sequence: CDR1 SNHLY, CDR2 FYNNEI. Trimming removed 7 bases from V and 5 bases from J, with 14 bases in between.

V and J are TRBV25-1 and TRBJ2-1; the match to TRBD2 covers 14 bases. There are 17 residues in the CDR3. Germline assignment: CDR1 MGHDK and CDR2 SYGVNS. The ends lost 2 bases at V and 0 bases at J; junction bases unmatched: 0. CDR3 DNA sequence: TGTGCCAGCAGTGAAGGGACTAGCGGGGGCTCCTACAATGAGCAGTTCTTC. The encoded protein is CASSEGTSGGSYNEQFF.

There are a few counts of this clone. This chain links TRBV19 with TRBJ2-2, with a tentative D call TRBD2 (6 bases). Trimming shortened V by 6 bases and J by 3 bases, and 20 bases separated the two germline ends. Germline lookup yields CDR1 LNHDA and CDR2 SQIVND (reference sequence). This CDR3 has 17 residues. CDR3 amino acids: CASSLLRDSRYTGELFF. As DNA, the CDR3 is TGTGCCAGTAGCCTACTCCGGGACTCCCGGTACACCGGGGAGCTGTTTTTT.